Here is one TCR beta chain with its context. Its antigen is unidentified. This table comes from immunoSEQ multiplex PCR, and its TCRdb copy is limited to in-frame clones, with some not included. The sample records around 38,000 clones, 80% to 90% being singletons. Chemo-refractory metastatic non-small-cell lung cancer patients underwent focal radiation alongside CTLA-4 blockade with ipilimumab. This sample is part of a study of radiotherapy plus CTLA-4 blockade in lung cancer. General study findings and limits: Tumor-origin TCR clones grew in blood after radiotherapy plus ipilimumab.

The receptor was derived from a human donor with non-small cell lung cancer whose response to radiotherapy plus ipilimumab could not be evaluated. Source: peripheral blood, taken from a patient treated with radiotherapy plus ipilimumab.

The CDR3 is CASSPDDRRTYEQYF. CDR3 nucleotides: TGTGCCAGCTCACCTGACGACAGGCGAACCTACGAGCAGTACTTC. The chain couples TRBV18 to TRBJ2-7; TRBD1 is a possible D gene (6 bases). There are 15 residues in the CDR3. Looked up from germline, CDR1 is KGHSH and CDR2 is LQKENI. Trimming removed 3 bases from V and 2 bases from J, with 14 bases in between.